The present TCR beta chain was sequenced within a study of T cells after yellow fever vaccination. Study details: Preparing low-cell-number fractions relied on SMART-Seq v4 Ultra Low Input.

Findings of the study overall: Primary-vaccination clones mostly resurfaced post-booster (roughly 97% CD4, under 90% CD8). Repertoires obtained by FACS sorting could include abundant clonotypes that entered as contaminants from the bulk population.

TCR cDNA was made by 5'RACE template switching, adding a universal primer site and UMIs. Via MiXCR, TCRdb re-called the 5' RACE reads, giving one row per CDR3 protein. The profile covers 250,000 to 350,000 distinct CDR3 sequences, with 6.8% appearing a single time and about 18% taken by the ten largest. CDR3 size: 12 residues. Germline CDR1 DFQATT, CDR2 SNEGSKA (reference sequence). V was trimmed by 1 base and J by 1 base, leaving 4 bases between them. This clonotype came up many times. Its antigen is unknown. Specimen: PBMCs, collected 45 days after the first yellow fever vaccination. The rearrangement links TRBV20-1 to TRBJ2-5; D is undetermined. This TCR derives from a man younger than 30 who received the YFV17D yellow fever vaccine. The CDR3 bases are TGCAGTGCTAGAGGGGGCCAAGAGACCCAGTACTTC. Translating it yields CSARGGQETQYF.